Listed below are T cell receptor beta chains from one sample, sequenced in a study of blood T cell repertoires in COVID-19. TCRdb keeps only in-frame clones here, not all; method: immunoSEQ multiplex PCR. The sample includes roughly 250,000 clones, roughly 87% of them seen just once. Specimen: peripheral blood. The receptors stem from a man between 60 and 70 years old who had recovered from COVID-19. CDR3s include the opening cysteine and the closing phenylalanine or tryptophan. A D gene is named only where the DNA matches it firmly. Only part of the rows carry a size: once, few, many, or a class if the clone is expanded.

TRBJ2-7 - TRBV7-8 - CASSRSFYEQYF TGTGCCAGCAGCCGCTCCTTCTACGAGCAGTACTTC
TRBJ2-2 TRBD1 TRBV28 - CASAGRQGSTGELFF TGTGCCAGCGCTGGGCGACAGGGTTCCACCGGGGAGCTGTTTTTT
TRBJ1-2 - TRBV6-6 - CASSQDSYYGYTF TGTGCCAGCAGTCAGGACAGCTACTATGGCTACACCTTC
TRBJ2-7 TRBD1 TRBV24-1 few CATSDWDSYEQYF TGTGCCACCAGTGATTGGGACAGCTACGAGCAGTACTTC
TRBJ2-5 - TRBV9 - CASSLQPGGFQETQYF TGTGCCAGCAGCCTCCAACCCGGGGGTTTTCAAGAGACCCAGTACTTC
TRBJ2-1 TRBD2 TRBV5-4 many CASSLGAGPYNEQFF TGTGCCAGCAGCTTGGGAGCGGGGCCGTACAATGAGCAGTTCTTC
TRBJ1-1 - TRBV2 - CASSDLPSTEAFF TGTGCCAGCAGTGACTTGCCCAGCACTGAAGCTTTCTTT
TRBJ1-3 TRBD1 TRBV10-1 few CAPRGTTKNTIYF TGCGCCCCCAGGGGGACAACGAAAAACACCATATATTTT
TRBJ1-5 - TRBV2 - CASRDWRNQPQHF TGTGCCAGCAGGGACTGGCGCAATCAGCCCCAGCATTTT
TRBJ1-2 TRBD1 TRBV5-1 - CASSLMPSGQGYAYGYTF TGCGCCAGCAGCTTGATGCCCTCGGGACAGGGTTACGCCTATGGCTACACCTTC
TRBJ2-1 TRBD1 TRBV5-6 - CASSSRQGFNNEQFF TGTGCCAGCAGCTCCCGACAGGGGTTCAACAATGAGCAGTTCTTC
TRBJ1-4 - TRBV28 - CASSSTGTREKLFF TGTGCCAGCAGTTCCACCGGGACACGGGAAAAACTGTTTTTT